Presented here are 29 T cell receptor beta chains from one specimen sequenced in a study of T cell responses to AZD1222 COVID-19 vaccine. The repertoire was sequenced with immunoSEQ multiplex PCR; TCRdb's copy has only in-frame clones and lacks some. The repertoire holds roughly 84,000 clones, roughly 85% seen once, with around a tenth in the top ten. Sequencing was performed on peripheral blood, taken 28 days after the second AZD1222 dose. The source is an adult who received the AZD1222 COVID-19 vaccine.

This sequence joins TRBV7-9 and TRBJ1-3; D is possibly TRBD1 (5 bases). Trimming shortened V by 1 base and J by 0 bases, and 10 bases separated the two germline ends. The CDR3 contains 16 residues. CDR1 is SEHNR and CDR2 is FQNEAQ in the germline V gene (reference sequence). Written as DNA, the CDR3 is TGTGCCAGCAGCTTAGGGGGCCTACTCTCTGGAAACACCATATATTTT. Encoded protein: CASSLGGLLSGNTIYF.

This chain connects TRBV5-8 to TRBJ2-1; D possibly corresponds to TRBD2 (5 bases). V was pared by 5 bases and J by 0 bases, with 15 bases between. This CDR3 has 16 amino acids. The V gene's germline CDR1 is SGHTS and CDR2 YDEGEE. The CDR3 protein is CASSHRRGTSYNEQFF. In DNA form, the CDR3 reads TGTGCCAGCAGTCACCGCCGGGGTACCTCCTACAATGAGCAGTTCTTC.

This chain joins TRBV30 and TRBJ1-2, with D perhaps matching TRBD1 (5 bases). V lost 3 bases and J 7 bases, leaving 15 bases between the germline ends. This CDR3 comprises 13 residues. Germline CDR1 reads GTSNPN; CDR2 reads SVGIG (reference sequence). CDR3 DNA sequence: TGTGCCTGGAGATGGGCGAGTCAGGGTGGCTACACCTTC. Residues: CAWRWASQGGYTF.

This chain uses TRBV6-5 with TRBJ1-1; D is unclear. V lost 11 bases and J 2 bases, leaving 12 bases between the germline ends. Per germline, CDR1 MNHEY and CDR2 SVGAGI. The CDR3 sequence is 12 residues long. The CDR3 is CASKADNTEAFF. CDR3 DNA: TGTGCCTCTAAGGCAGACAACACTGAAGCTTTCTTT.

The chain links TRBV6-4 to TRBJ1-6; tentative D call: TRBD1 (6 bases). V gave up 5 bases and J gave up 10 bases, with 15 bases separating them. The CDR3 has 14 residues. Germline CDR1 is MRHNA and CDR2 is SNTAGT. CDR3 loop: CASSIQGLGSPLHF. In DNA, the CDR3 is TGTGCCAGCAGTATACAGGGTCTAGGGTCACCCCTCCACTTT.

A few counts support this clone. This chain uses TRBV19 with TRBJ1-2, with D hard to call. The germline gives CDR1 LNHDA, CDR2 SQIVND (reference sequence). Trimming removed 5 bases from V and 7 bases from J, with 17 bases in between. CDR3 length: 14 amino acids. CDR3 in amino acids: CASSSLRLPLGYTF. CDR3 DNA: TGTGCCAGTAGTTCCCTTCGGCTCCCGCTTGGCTACACCTTC.

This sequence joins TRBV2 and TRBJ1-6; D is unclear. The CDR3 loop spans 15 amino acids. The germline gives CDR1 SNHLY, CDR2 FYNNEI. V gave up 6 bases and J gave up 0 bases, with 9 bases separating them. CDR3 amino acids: CASRGIYSYNSPLHF. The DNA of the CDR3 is TGTGCCAGCAGAGGGATCTACTCCTATAATTCACCCCTCCACTTT.

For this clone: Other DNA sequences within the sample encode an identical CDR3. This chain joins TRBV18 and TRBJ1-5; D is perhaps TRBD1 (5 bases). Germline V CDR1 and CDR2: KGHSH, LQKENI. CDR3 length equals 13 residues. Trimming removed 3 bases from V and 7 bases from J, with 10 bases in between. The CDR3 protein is CASSPSRDQPQHF. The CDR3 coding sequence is TGTGCCAGCTCACCTAGTCGGGACCAGCCCCAGCATTTT.

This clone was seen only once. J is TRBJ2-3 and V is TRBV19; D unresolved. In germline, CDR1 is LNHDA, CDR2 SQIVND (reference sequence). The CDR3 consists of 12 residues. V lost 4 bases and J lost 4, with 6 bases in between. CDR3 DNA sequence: TGTGCCAGTAGTAGCTCCTCAGATACGCAGTATTTT. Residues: CASSSSSDTQYF.

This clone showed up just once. The CDR3 loop is CASSLPGARGEETQYF. The CDR3 nucleotides are TGTGCCAGCAGCCTGCCAGGAGCGCGGGGGGAAGAGACCCAGTACTTC. The chain is built from TRBV5-4 and TRBJ2-5; 8 bases are shared with TRBD2. Germline V gives CDR1 SGHNT, CDR2 YYREEE (reference sequence). Losses at the gene ends were 4 bases for V and 3 bases for J; bases not matched to a gene: 11. CDR3 length: 16 residues.

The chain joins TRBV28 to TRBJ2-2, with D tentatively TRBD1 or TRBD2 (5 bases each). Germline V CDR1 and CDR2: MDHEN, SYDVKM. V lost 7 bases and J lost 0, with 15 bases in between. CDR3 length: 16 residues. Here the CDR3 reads CASTLRGAANTGELFF. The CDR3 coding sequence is TGTGCCAGCACCCTGAGGGGCGCTGCGAACACCGGGGAGCTGTTTTTT.

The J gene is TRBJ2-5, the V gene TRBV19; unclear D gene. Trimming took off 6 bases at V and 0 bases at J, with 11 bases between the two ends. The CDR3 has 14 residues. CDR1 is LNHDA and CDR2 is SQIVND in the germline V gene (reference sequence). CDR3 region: CASSLGPYQETQYF. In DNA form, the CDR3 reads TGTGCCAGTAGCCTCGGACCGTACCAAGAGACCCAGTACTTC. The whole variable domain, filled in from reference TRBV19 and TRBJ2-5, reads DGGITQSPKYLFRKEGQNVTLSCEQNLNHDAMYWYRQDPGQGLRLIYYSQIVNDFQKGDIAEGYSVSREKKESFPLTVTSAQKNPTAFYLCASSLGPYQETQYFGPGTRLLVL.

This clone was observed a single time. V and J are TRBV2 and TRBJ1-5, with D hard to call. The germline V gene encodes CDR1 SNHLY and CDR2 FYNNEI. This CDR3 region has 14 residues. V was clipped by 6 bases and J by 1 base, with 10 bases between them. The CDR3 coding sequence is TGTGCCAGCAGAGACGGGGTCAGCAATCAGCCCCAGCATTTT. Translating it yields CASRDGVSNQPQHF.

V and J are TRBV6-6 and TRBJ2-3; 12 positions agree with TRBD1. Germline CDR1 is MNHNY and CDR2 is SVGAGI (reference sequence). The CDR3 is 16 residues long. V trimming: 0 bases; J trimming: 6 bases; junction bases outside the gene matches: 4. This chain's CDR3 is CASSYSPGQGADTQYF. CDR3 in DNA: TGTGCCAGCAGTTACTCCCCGGGACAGGGGGCCGATACGCAGTATTTT.

CDR3 bases: TGCGCCAGCAGCCAAGAAAAACGTAATGAGCAGTTCTTC. Translated: CASSQEKRNEQFF. The chain employs TRBV4-3 and TRBJ2-1; D unclear. The CDR3 sequence is 13 residues long. Germline V CDR1 and CDR2: LGHNA, YSLEER. V was trimmed by 0 bases and J by 7 bases, leaving 7 bases between them.

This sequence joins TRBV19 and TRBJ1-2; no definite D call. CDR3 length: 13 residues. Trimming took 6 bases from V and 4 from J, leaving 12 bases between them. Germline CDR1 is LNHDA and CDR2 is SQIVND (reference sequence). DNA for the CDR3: TGTGCCAGTAGCCCGGGAGAGGGCTATGGCTACACCTTC. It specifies CASSPGEGYGYTF.

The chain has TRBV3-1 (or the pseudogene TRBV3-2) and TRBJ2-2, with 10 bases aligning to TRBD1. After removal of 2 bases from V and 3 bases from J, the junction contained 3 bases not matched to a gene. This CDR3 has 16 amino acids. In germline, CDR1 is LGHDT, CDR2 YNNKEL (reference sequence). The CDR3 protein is CASSQLGTGDTGELFF. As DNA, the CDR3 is TGTGCCAGCAGCCAACTTGGGACAGGGGACACCGGGGAGCTGTTTTTT.

CDR3 DNA: TGTGCCAGCAGCCCACCCAAAAGGAGCTCTGGAAACACCATATATTTT. Translation: CASSPPKRSSGNTIYF. The V call is TRBV6-2 or TRBV6-3, the J call TRBJ1-3; the D is unclear. The V gene's germline CDR1 is MNHEY and CDR2 SVGEGT. This CDR3 is 16 amino acids long. The V gene lost 6 bases and the J gene lost 0 bases, with 15 bases spanning the gap.

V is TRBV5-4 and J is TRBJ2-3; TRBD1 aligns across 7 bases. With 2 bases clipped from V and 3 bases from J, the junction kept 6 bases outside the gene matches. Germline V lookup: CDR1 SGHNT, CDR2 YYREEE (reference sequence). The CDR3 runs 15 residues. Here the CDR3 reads CASSLRQGSTDTQYF. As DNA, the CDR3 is TGTGCCAGCAGCTTACGACAGGGATCTACAGATACGCAGTATTTT.

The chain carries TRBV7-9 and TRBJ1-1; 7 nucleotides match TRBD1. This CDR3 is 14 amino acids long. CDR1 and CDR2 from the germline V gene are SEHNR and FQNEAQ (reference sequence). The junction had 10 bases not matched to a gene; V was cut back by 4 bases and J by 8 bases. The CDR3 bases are TGTGCCAGCAGCTCCAATTCAAGGGGGCGGGAAGCTTTCTTT. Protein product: CASSSNSRGREAFF.

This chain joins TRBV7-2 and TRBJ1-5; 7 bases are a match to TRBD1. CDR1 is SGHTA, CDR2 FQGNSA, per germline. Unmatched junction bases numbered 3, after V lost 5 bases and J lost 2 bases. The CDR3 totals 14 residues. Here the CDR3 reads CASSRDSGNQPQHF. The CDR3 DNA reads TGTGCCAGCAGCCGGGACAGCGGCAATCAGCCCCAGCATTTT.

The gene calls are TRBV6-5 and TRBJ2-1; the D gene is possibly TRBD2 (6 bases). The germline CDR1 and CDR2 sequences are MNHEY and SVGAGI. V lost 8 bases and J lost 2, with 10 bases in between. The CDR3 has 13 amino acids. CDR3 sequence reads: CASQGGAYNEQFF. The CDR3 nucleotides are TGTGCCAGCCAAGGCGGGGCCTACAATGAGCAGTTCTTC.

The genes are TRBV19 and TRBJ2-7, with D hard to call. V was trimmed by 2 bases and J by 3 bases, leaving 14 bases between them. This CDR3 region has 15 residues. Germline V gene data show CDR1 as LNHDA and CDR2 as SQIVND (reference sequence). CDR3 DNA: TGTGCCAGTAGTATAAAGGCGGTTACTGACTACGAGCAGTACTTC. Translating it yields CASSIKAVTDYEQYF.

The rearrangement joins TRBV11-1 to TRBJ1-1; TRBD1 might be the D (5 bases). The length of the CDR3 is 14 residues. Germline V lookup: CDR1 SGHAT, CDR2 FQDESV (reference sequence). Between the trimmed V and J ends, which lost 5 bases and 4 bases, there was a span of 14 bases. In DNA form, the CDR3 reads TGTGCCAGCAGCCACCCGCCGACAGCCACTGAAGCTTTCTTT. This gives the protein CASSHPPTATEAFF.

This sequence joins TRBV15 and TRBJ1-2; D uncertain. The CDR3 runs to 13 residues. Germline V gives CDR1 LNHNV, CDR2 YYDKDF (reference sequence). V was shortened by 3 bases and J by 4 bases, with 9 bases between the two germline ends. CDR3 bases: TGTGCCACCAGCAGGAGCGGGAGCTATGGCTACACCTTC. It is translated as CATSRSGSYGYTF.

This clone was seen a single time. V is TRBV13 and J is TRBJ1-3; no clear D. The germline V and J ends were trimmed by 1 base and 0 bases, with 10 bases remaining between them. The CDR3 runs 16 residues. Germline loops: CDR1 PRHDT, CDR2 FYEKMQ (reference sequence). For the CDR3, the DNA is TGTGCCAGCAGCTTAGAACCCCACTTCTCTGGAAACACCATATATTTT. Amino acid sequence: CASSLEPHFSGNTIYF.

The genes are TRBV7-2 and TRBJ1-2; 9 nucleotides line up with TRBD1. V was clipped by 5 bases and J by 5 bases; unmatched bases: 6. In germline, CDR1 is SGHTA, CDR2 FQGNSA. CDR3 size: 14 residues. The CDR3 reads CASSPGQGLYGYTF. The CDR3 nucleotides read TGTGCCAGCAGCCCGGGACAGGGTCTTTATGGCTACACCTTC. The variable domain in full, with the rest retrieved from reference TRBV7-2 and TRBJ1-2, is GAGVSQSPSNKVTEKGKDVELRCDPISGHTALYWYRQSLGQGLEFLIYFQGNSAPDKSGLPSDRFSAERTGGSVSTLTIQRTQQEDSAVYLCASSPGQGLYGYTFGSGTRLTVV.

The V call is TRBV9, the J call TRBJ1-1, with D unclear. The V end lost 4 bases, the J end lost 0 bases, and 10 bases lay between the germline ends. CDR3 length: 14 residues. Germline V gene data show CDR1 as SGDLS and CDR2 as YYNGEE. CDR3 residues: CASSTGRMNTEAFF. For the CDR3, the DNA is TGTGCCAGCAGCACTGGACGGATGAACACTGAAGCTTTCTTT.

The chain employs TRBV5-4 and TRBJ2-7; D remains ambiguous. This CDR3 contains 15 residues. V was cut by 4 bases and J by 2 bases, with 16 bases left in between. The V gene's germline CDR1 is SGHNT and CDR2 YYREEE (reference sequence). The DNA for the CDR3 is TGTGCCAGCAGCCCGAAGGGCGGAGCTGCCTACGAGCAGTACTTC. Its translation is CASSPKGGAAYEQYF.